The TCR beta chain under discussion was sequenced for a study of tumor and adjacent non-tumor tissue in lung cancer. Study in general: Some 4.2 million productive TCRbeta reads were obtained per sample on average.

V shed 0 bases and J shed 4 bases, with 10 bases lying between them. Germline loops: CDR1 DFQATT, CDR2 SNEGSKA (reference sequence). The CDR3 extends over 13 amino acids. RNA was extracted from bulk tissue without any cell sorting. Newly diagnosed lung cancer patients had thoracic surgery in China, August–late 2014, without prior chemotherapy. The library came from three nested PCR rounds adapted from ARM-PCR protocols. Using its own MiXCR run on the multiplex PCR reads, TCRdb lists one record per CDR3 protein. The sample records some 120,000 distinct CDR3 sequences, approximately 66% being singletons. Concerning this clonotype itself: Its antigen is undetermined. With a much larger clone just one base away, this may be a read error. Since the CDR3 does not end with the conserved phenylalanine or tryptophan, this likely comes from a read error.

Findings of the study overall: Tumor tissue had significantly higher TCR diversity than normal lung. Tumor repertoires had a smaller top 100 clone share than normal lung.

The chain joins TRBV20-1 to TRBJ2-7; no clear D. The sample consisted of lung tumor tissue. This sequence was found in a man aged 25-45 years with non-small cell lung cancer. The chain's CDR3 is CSARDIGYYEQYS. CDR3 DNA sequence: TGCAGTGCTAGAGATATCGGGTATTACGAGCAGTACTCC.